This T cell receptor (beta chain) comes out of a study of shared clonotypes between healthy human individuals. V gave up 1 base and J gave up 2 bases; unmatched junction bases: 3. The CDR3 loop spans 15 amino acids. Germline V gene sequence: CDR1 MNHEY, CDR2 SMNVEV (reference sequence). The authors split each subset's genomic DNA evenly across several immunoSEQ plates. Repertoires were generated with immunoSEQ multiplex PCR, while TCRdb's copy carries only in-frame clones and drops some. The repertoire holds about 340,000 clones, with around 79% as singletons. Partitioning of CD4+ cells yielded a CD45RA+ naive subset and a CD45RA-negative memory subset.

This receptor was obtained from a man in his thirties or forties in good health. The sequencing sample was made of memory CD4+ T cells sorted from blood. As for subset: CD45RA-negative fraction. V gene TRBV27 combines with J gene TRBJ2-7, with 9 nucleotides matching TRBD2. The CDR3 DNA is TGTGCCAGCAGTTTATTGACTAGCGGAACCTACGAGCAGTACTTC. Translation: CASSLLTSGTYEQYF.